A selection of T cell receptor beta chains follows, all from one sample in a study of T cell responses to AZD1222 COVID-19 vaccine. Only in-frame clones appear in the TCRdb table, and some are missing; sequencing was by immunoSEQ multiplex PCR. This sample carries 73,000 or so clones, 60% to 85% of them seen once, and the ten largest clones take about 50%. The sample consisted of peripheral blood, taken 28 days after the second AZD1222 dose. These receptors were obtained from an adult who received the AZD1222 COVID-19 vaccine. Both conserved end residues are part of each CDR3. A D gene is named only where the DNA matches it firmly. Only part of the rows carry a size: once, few, many, or a class if the clone is expanded.

size: once; D: .; J: TRBJ1-2; V: TRBV9; CDR3: CASSVGTQNSYGYTF; DNA: TGTGCCAGCAGCGTAGGCACCCAAAATTCTTATGGCTACACCTTC
size: .; D: TRBD2; J: TRBJ2-4; V: TRBV28; CDR3: CASSAGGEAKNIQYF; DNA: TGTGCCAGCAGTGCGGGGGGAGAGGCCAAAAACATTCAGTACTTC
size: .; D: TRBD2; J: TRBJ2-3; V: TRBV7-2; CDR3: CASSAWPSGSGDTQYF; DNA: TGTGCCAGCAGCGCTTGGCCTAGCGGGAGTGGAGATACGCAGTATTTT
size: few; D: .; J: TRBJ2-6; V: TRBV5-5; CDR3: CASSDWGANVLTF; DNA: TGTGCCAGCTCCGACTGGGGGGCCAACGTCCTGACTTTC
size: .; D: .; J: TRBJ1-1; V: TRBV7-9; CDR3: CASSFGTYRNTEAFF; DNA: TGTGCCAGCAGCTTCGGAACCTACAGAAACACTGAAGCTTTCTTT
size: .; D: .; J: TRBJ1-1; V: TRBV19; CDR3: CASSIDLIGKFEAFF; DNA: TGTGCCAGTAGTATAGATTTGATAGGAAAATTTGAAGCTTTCTTT
size: .; D: .; J: TRBJ2-3; V: TRBV5-1; CDR3: CASSSGRGGADTQYF; DNA: TGCGCCAGCAGCTCCGGGAGAGGGGGCGCAGATACGCAGTATTTT
size: .; D: TRBD2; J: TRBJ2-3; V: TRBV24-1; CDR3: CATGGVGTDTQYF; DNA: TGTGCCACCGGGGGGGTAGGTACAGATACGCAGTATTTT
size: .; D: .; J: TRBJ1-1; V: TRBV19; CDR3: CASKTGNTEAFF; DNA: TGTGCCAGTAAGACGGGAAACACTGAAGCTTTCTTT
size: .; D: TRBD2; J: TRBJ2-2; V: TRBV20-1; CDR3: CSASDDRDYNTGELFF; DNA: TGCAGTGCTAGTGACGACCGGGACTACAACACCGGGGAGCTGTTTTTT
size: .; D: .; J: TRBJ2-2; V: TRBV3-1/TRBV3-2; CDR3: CASSQEGGRLVAGELFF; DNA: TGTGCCAGCAGCCAAGAAGGAGGCAGGTTGGTCGCCGGGGAGCTGTTTTTT
size: .; D: .; J: TRBJ1-1; V: TRBV28; CDR3: CASSFLGSEAFF; DNA: TGTGCCAGCAGTTTTCTCGGGTCTGAAGCTTTCTTT
size: .; D: .; J: TRBJ1-1; V: TRBV28; CDR3: CASSPILGMNTEAFF; DNA: TGTGCCAGCAGTCCCATTTTAGGCATGAACACTGAAGCTTTCTTT
size: .; D: .; J: TRBJ2-7; V: TRBV2; CDR3: CASRRGLLGYEQYF; DNA: TGTGCCAGCAGACGGGGGTTGTTAGGATACGAGCAGTACTTC
size: .; D: .; J: TRBJ2-2; V: TRBV14; CDR3: CASSRQVVGTGELFF; DNA: TGTGCCAGCAGCCGACAGGTGGTCGGCACCGGGGAGCTGTTTTTT
size: .; D: .; J: TRBJ2-7; V: TRBV9; CDR3: CASSVGLGGYEQYF; DNA: TGTGCCAGCAGCGTAGGCTTGGGCGGCTACGAGCAGTACTTC
size: .; D: .; J: TRBJ2-7; V: TRBV6-6; CDR3: CASRDYYEQYF; DNA: TGTGCCAGCAGGGATTACTACGAGCAGTACTTC
size: few; D: .; J: TRBJ2-7; V: TRBV7-8; CDR3: CASSPEGRRGDEQYF; DNA: TGTGCCAGCAGCCCAGAGGGGCGAAGGGGGGACGAGCAGTACTTC
size: .; D: .; J: TRBJ2-7; V: TRBV28; CDR3: CASSRGYEQYF; DNA: TGTGCCAGCAGCCGGGGCTACGAGCAGTACTTC
size: .; D: .; J: TRBJ2-3; V: TRBV3-1/TRBV3-2; CDR3: CASSQEGGADTQYF; DNA: TGTGCCAGCAGCCAAGAGGGCGGCGCAGATACGCAGTATTTT
size: .; D: TRBD2; J: TRBJ2-3; V: TRBV7-2; CDR3: CASSFLSTSGLTDTQYF; DNA: TGTGCCAGCAGCTTCCTCTCGACTAGCGGGCTCACAGATACGCAGTATTTT
size: large; D: .; J: TRBJ2-1; V: TRBV6-5; CDR3: CASSIYGLNNEQFF; DNA: TGTGCCAGCAGTATTTATGGACTTAACAATGAGCAGTTCTTC
size: .; D: TRBD2; J: TRBJ2-2; V: TRBV9; CDR3: CASSVVAGADTGELFF; DNA: TGTGCCAGCAGCGTAGTAGCGGGGGCCGACACCGGGGAGCTGTTTTTT
size: .; D: .; J: TRBJ2-3; V: TRBV6-7; CDR3: CASSYSYHPGQEVF; DNA: TGTGCCAGCAGTTACTCCTACCATCCAGGGCAAGAGGTGTTT
size: .; D: TRBD1; J: TRBJ1-2; V: TRBV7-9; CDR3: CASSPGFGQGQDNYGYTF; DNA: TGTGCCAGCAGCCCCGGCTTCGGACAGGGGCAAGATAACTATGGCTACACCTTC
size: .; D: TRBD1; J: TRBJ2-1; V: TRBV6-1; CDR3: CASSVVGTGVYNEQFF; DNA: TGTGCCAGCAGTGTTGTCGGGACAGGAGTATACAATGAGCAGTTCTTC
size: .; D: TRBD2; J: TRBJ2-2; V: TRBV30; CDR3: CAWDGTSGTTGELFF; DNA: TGTGCCTGGGACGGGACTAGCGGGACCACCGGGGAGCTGTTTTTT
size: .; D: .; J: TRBJ1-5; V: TRBV19; CDR3: CASSRGGDSNQPQHF; DNA: TGTGCCAGTAGCCGGGGAGGCGATAGCAATCAGCCCCAGCATTTT